The rows below give T cell receptor beta chains drawn from one sample of a study of shared clonotypes between healthy human individuals. Measured with immunoSEQ multiplex PCR; TCRdb has only the in-frame clones, and not every one. Among roughly 590,000 clones listed, nearly 97% were seen once. Sequenced sample: naive CD8+ T cells sorted from blood. The receptors originated from a woman aged 25-40 years in good health. CDR3s include the opening cysteine and the closing phenylalanine or tryptophan. D genes are given only for firm matches. Some rows mark clone size as missing; the rest say once, few, many or name a class of expanded clone.

j_gene: TRBJ2-7
v_gene: TRBV13
d_gene: TRBD2
abundance: -
CDR3aa: CASSLDGGDYEQYF
CDR3nt: TGTGCCAGCAGCTTGGACGGGGGGGACTACGAGCAGTACTTC

j_gene: TRBJ2-7
v_gene: TRBV27
d_gene: -
abundance: -
CDR3aa: CASSLSASGIEQYF
CDR3nt: TGTGCCAGCAGTTTATCGGCGTCAGGGATAGAGCAGTACTTC

j_gene: TRBJ1-2
v_gene: TRBV6-5
d_gene: -
abundance: -
CDR3aa: CASSTAGIYGYTF
CDR3nt: TGTGCCAGCAGCACGGCCGGGATCTATGGCTACACCTTC

j_gene: TRBJ2-7
v_gene: TRBV2
d_gene: -
abundance: -
CDR3aa: CASSGQESDEQYF
CDR3nt: TGTGCCAGCAGTGGGCAGGAGTCCGACGAGCAGTACTTC

j_gene: TRBJ1-2
v_gene: TRBV9
d_gene: TRBD1
abundance: -
CDR3aa: CASSASGGSYGYTF
CDR3nt: TGTGCCAGCAGCGCCTCAGGGGGATCCTATGGCTACACCTTC

j_gene: TRBJ2-2
v_gene: TRBV7-2
d_gene: -
abundance: once
CDR3aa: CASSLPGANTGELFF
CDR3nt: TGTGCCAGCAGCTTGCCGGGAGCGAACACCGGGGAGCTGTTTTTT

j_gene: TRBJ2-3
v_gene: TRBV15
d_gene: -
abundance: -
CDR3aa: CATSETPPTTDTQYF
CDR3nt: TGTGCCACCAGCGAAACTCCACCCACCACAGATACGCAGTATTTT

j_gene: TRBJ1-1
v_gene: TRBV6-1
d_gene: -
abundance: -
CDR3aa: CASRAGAGEAFF
CDR3nt: TGTGCCAGCAGGGCTGGGGCCGGTGAAGCTTTCTTT

j_gene: TRBJ2-1
v_gene: TRBV27
d_gene: TRBD2
abundance: -
CDR3aa: CASSLREATYNEQFF
CDR3nt: TGTGCCAGCAGTTTGCGGGAGGCAACCTACAATGAGCAGTTCTTC

j_gene: TRBJ1-1
v_gene: TRBV5-4
d_gene: TRBD1
abundance: -
CDR3aa: CASSLYGRGRSTEAFF
CDR3nt: TGTGCCAGCAGCTTGTATGGTAGGGGGCGAAGCACTGAAGCTTTCTTT

j_gene: TRBJ2-2
v_gene: TRBV27
d_gene: -
abundance: -
CDR3aa: CASSLMGTNTGELFF
CDR3nt: TGTGCCAGCAGCTTAATGGGAACTAACACCGGGGAGCTGTTTTTT

j_gene: TRBJ2-7
v_gene: TRBV4-1
d_gene: TRBD2
abundance: -
CDR3aa: CASSQPTSGSYEQYF
CDR3nt: TGCGCCAGCAGCCAGCCGACTAGCGGGAGCTACGAGCAGTACTTC

j_gene: TRBJ2-2
v_gene: TRBV6-5
d_gene: -
abundance: -
CDR3aa: CASSYMNTGELFF
CDR3nt: TGTGCCAGCAGTTACATGAACACCGGGGAGCTGTTTTTT

j_gene: TRBJ1-2
v_gene: TRBV10-2
d_gene: -
abundance: -
CDR3aa: CASSEEGSSYGYTF
CDR3nt: TGCGCCAGCAGTGAAGAGGGTTCGAGCTATGGCTACACCTTC

j_gene: TRBJ2-2
v_gene: TRBV6-5
d_gene: TRBD2
abundance: -
CDR3aa: CASMAGLAGLELFF
CDR3nt: TGTGCCAGCATGGCGGGACTAGCGGGATTGGAGCTGTTTTTT

j_gene: TRBJ2-5
v_gene: TRBV7-8
d_gene: TRBD2
abundance: -
CDR3aa: CASSYLIAGGDNAVETQYF
CDR3nt: TGTGCCAGCAGCTATTTGATAGCGGGAGGGGATAATGCGGTGGAGACCCAGTACTTC

j_gene: TRBJ2-2
v_gene: TRBV7-6
d_gene: TRBD2
abundance: few
CDR3aa: CASSSGLAGGSTGELFF
CDR3nt: TGTGCCAGCAGCTCGGGACTAGCGGGAGGGAGCACCGGGGAGCTGTTTTTT

j_gene: TRBJ2-5
v_gene: TRBV19
d_gene: -
abundance: -
CDR3aa: CASSTPGGETQYF
CDR3nt: TGTGCCAGTAGTACCCCCGGCGGGGAGACCCAGTACTTC

j_gene: TRBJ1-3
v_gene: TRBV2
d_gene: -
abundance: -
CDR3aa: CASYSRSGNTIYF
CDR3nt: TGTGCCAGCTATAGTAGGTCTGGAAACACCATATATTTT

j_gene: TRBJ2-7
v_gene: TRBV28
d_gene: -
abundance: -
CDR3aa: CATSGLSSYEQYF
CDR3nt: TGTGCCACCTCGGGACTCTCCTCCTACGAGCAGTACTTC

j_gene: TRBJ1-1
v_gene: TRBV5-4
d_gene: -
abundance: -
CDR3aa: CASSGSPNTEAFF
CDR3nt: TGTGCCAGCAGCGGATCCCCAAACACTGAAGCTTTCTTT

j_gene: TRBJ2-2
v_gene: TRBV9
d_gene: -
abundance: -
CDR3aa: CASSGERTGELFF
CDR3nt: TGTGCCAGCAGCGGGGAGCGGACCGGGGAGCTGTTTTTT

j_gene: TRBJ2-2
v_gene: TRBV7-8
d_gene: -
abundance: -
CDR3aa: CASSLDFRGTPAGELFF
CDR3nt: TGTGCCAGCAGCTTAGACTTTAGGGGGACGCCGGCCGGGGAGCTGTTTTTT

j_gene: TRBJ2-3
v_gene: TRBV4-2
d_gene: TRBD2
abundance: -
CDR3aa: CASSQVKAGGYLAPADTQYF
CDR3nt: TGTGCCAGCAGCCAAGTGAAAGCGGGAGGGTACCTAGCTCCAGCAGATACGCAGTATTTT

j_gene: TRBJ2-3
v_gene: TRBV6-1
d_gene: -
abundance: -
CDR3aa: CASRAGNTQYF
CDR3nt: TGTGCCAGCAGGGCCGGGAATACGCAGTATTTT

j_gene: TRBJ2-7
v_gene: TRBV5-1
d_gene: TRBD1
abundance: -
CDR3aa: CASSIGTANYEQYF
CDR3nt: TGCGCCAGCAGCATCGGGACAGCAAATTACGAGCAGTACTTC

j_gene: TRBJ2-7
v_gene: TRBV2
d_gene: -
abundance: -
CDR3aa: CASSGGRLYEQYF
CDR3nt: TGTGCCAGCAGTGGGGGACGGCTTTACGAGCAGTACTTC

j_gene: TRBJ2-7
v_gene: TRBV5-6
d_gene: TRBD2
abundance: -
CDR3aa: CASSPSGTSGRLYEQYF
CDR3nt: TGTGCCAGCAGCCCGTCCGGGACTAGCGGGAGACTATACGAGCAGTACTTC

j_gene: TRBJ2-7
v_gene: TRBV19
d_gene: TRBD1
abundance: -
CDR3aa: CASSSGTGGYEQYF
CDR3nt: TGTGCCAGTAGTAGCGGGACAGGGGGGTACGAGCAGTACTTC

j_gene: TRBJ1-5
v_gene: TRBV19
d_gene: TRBD1
abundance: -
CDR3aa: CASSPGGNQPQHF
CDR3nt: TGTGCCAGTAGCCCAGGGGGGAATCAGCCCCAGCATTTT

j_gene: TRBJ2-7
v_gene: TRBV10-3
d_gene: -
abundance: -
CDR3aa: CAICDASLGQRGPYEQYF
CDR3nt: TGTGCCATCTGTGATGCTTCTTTAGGACAGCGAGGACCCTACGAGCAGTACTTC

j_gene: TRBJ2-1
v_gene: TRBV7-9
d_gene: -
abundance: -
CDR3aa: CASSWGPSEQFF
CDR3nt: TGTGCCAGCAGCTGGGGCCCATCGGAGCAGTTCTTC

j_gene: TRBJ2-2
v_gene: TRBV28
d_gene: -
abundance: -
CDR3aa: CASTPPNTGELFF
CDR3nt: TGTGCCAGCACCCCCCCAAACACCGGGGAGCTGTTTTTT

j_gene: TRBJ2-2
v_gene: TRBV29-1
d_gene: TRBD1
abundance: -
CDR3aa: CSVESTGGTGELFF
CDR3nt: TGCAGCGTTGAATCGACAGGGGGTACCGGGGAGCTGTTTTTT

j_gene: TRBJ2-7
v_gene: TRBV5-4
d_gene: -
abundance: -
CDR3aa: CASHPGGGPSYEQYF
CDR3nt: TGTGCCAGCCACCCAGGCGGCGGACCCTCCTACGAGCAGTACTTC

j_gene: TRBJ2-7
v_gene: TRBV19
d_gene: -
abundance: -
CDR3aa: CASSAGQYYEQYF
CDR3nt: TGTGCCAGTAGCGCGGGACAGTACTACGAGCAGTACTTC

j_gene: TRBJ2-2
v_gene: TRBV6-5
d_gene: TRBD1
abundance: -
CDR3aa: CASSSGTVFPGELFF
CDR3nt: TGTGCCAGCAGCTCCGGGACAGTCTTTCCCGGGGAGCTGTTTTTT

j_gene: TRBJ2-7
v_gene: TRBV19
d_gene: -
abundance: once
CDR3aa: CASSPPGGQKYEQYF
CDR3nt: TGTGCCAGTAGCCCACCCGGAGGACAGAAATACGAGCAGTACTTC

j_gene: TRBJ2-1
v_gene: TRBV27
d_gene: -
abundance: -
CDR3aa: CASSSTETYNEQFF
CDR3nt: TGTGCCAGCAGTTCGACAGAAACCTACAATGAGCAGTTCTTC

j_gene: TRBJ1-1
v_gene: TRBV7-9
d_gene: -
abundance: -
CDR3aa: CASSLYGMNTEAFF
CDR3nt: TGTGCCAGCAGCTTATACGGAATGAACACTGAAGCTTTCTTT

j_gene: TRBJ1-2
v_gene: TRBV28
d_gene: -
abundance: -
CDR3aa: CASSYRGAHGYTF
CDR3nt: TGTGCCAGCAGTTATAGGGGCGCCCATGGCTACACCTTC

j_gene: TRBJ2-7
v_gene: TRBV28
d_gene: -
abundance: -
CDR3aa: CASSFGGQYEQYF
CDR3nt: TGTGCCAGCAGTTTCGGGGGGCAGTACGAGCAGTACTTC

j_gene: TRBJ1-1
v_gene: TRBV29-1
d_gene: -
abundance: -
CDR3aa: CSVHDSSSEAFF
CDR3nt: TGCAGCGTACACGATTCATCCTCTGAAGCTTTCTTT

j_gene: TRBJ2-2
v_gene: TRBV28
d_gene: TRBD2
abundance: -
CDR3aa: CASSTGLADMGDTGELFF
CDR3nt: TGTGCCAGCAGTACGGGACTAGCGGATATGGGGGACACCGGGGAGCTGTTTTTT

j_gene: TRBJ2-7
v_gene: TRBV5-1
d_gene: -
abundance: -
CDR3aa: CASSLGVNSYEQYF
CDR3nt: TGCGCCAGCAGCTTGGGGGTTAACTCCTACGAGCAGTACTTC

j_gene: TRBJ2-3
v_gene: TRBV5-5
d_gene: -
abundance: -
CDR3aa: CASSLDPGLVDTQYF
CDR3nt: TGTGCCAGCAGCTTGGATCCCGGCCTCGTTGATACGCAGTATTTT

j_gene: TRBJ1-2
v_gene: TRBV7-9
d_gene: TRBD1
abundance: -
CDR3aa: CASSLGQWGQPPHSYGYTF
CDR3nt: TGTGCCAGCAGCTTAGGGCAGTGGGGACAGCCTCCCCATAGCTATGGCTACACCTTC

j_gene: TRBJ2-5
v_gene: TRBV28
d_gene: -
abundance: -
CDR3aa: CASKVGVVQETQYF
CDR3nt: TGTGCCAGCAAGGTCGGGGTAGTACAAGAGACCCAGTACTTC

j_gene: TRBJ2-5
v_gene: TRBV13
d_gene: -
abundance: -
CDR3aa: CASSPRLAGDSQETQYF
CDR3nt: TGTGCCAGCAGCCCCCGGCTGGCAGGGGATAGCCAAGAGACCCAGTACTTC

j_gene: TRBJ1-1
v_gene: TRBV7-3
d_gene: -
abundance: -
CDR3aa: CASSLSGRTTEAFF
CDR3nt: TGTGCCAGCAGCTTAAGTGGCCGGACCACTGAAGCTTTCTTT

j_gene: TRBJ2-1
v_gene: TRBV19
d_gene: TRBD2
abundance: -
CDR3aa: CASSKGLPNNEQFF
CDR3nt: TGTGCCAGTAGTAAGGGACTACCGAACAATGAGCAGTTCTTC

j_gene: TRBJ1-1
v_gene: TRBV5-1
d_gene: -
abundance: once
CDR3aa: CASSFGRGGPEAFF
CDR3nt: TGCGCCAGCAGCTTTGGCAGGGGAGGGCCTGAAGCTTTCTTT

j_gene: TRBJ1-1
v_gene: TRBV28
d_gene: -
abundance: once
CDR3aa: CASSFLDEAFF
CDR3nt: TGTGCCAGCAGTTTCTTAGATGAAGCTTTCTTT

j_gene: TRBJ1-1
v_gene: TRBV6-1
d_gene: TRBD1
abundance: -
CDR3aa: CASQGESDTEAFF
CDR3nt: TGTGCCAGCCAGGGGGAAAGTGACACTGAAGCTTTCTTT

j_gene: TRBJ2-7
v_gene: TRBV4-1
d_gene: TRBD2
abundance: -
CDR3aa: CASSQGGSYEQYF
CDR3nt: TGCGCCAGCAGCCAGGGGGGGTCCTACGAGCAGTACTTC